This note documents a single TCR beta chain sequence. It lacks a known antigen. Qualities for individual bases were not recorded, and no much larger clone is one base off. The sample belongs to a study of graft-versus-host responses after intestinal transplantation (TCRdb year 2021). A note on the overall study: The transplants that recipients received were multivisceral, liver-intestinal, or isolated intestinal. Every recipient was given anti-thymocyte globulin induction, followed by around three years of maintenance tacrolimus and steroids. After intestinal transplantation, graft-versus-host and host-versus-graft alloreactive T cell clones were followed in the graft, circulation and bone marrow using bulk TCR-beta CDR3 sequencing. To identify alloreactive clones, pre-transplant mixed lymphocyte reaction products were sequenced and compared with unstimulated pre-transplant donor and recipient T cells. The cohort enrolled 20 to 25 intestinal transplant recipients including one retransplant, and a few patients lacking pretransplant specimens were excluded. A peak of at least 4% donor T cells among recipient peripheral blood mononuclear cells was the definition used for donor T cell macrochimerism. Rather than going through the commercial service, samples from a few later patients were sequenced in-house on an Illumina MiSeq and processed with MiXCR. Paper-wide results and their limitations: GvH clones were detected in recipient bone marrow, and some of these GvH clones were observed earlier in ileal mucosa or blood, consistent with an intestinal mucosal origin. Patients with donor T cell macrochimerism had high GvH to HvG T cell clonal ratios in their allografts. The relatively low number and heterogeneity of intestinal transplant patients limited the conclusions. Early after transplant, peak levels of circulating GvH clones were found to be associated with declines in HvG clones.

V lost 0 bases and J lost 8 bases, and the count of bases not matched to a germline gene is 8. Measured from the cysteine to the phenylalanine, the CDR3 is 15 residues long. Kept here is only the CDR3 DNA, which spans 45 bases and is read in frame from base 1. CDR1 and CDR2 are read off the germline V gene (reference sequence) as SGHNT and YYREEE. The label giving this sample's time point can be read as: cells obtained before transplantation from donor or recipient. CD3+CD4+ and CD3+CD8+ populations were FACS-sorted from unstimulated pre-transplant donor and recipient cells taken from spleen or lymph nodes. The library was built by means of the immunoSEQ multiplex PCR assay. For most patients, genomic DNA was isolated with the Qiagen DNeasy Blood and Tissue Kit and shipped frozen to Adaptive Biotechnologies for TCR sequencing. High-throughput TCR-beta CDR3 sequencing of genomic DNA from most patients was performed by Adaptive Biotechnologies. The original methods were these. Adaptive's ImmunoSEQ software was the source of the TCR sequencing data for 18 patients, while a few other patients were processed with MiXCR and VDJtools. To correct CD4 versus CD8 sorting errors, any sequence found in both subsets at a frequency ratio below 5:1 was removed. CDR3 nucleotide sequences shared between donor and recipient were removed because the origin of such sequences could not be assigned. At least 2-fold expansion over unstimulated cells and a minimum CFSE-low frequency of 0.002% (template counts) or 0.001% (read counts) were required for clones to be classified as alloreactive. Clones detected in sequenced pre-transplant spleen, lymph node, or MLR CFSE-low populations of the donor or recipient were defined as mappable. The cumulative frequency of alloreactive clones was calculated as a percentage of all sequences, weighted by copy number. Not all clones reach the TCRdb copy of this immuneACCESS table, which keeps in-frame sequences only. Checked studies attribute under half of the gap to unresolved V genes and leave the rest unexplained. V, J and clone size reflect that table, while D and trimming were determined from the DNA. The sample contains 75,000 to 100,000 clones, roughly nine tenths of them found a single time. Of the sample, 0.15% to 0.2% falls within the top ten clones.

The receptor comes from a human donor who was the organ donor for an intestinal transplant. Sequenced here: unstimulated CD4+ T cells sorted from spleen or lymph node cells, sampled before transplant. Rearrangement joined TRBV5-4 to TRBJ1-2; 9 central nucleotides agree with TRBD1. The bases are TGTGCCAGCAGCTTGGACGCGGGACAGGGTTTCGGCTACACCTTC. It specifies CASSLDAGQGFGYTF.